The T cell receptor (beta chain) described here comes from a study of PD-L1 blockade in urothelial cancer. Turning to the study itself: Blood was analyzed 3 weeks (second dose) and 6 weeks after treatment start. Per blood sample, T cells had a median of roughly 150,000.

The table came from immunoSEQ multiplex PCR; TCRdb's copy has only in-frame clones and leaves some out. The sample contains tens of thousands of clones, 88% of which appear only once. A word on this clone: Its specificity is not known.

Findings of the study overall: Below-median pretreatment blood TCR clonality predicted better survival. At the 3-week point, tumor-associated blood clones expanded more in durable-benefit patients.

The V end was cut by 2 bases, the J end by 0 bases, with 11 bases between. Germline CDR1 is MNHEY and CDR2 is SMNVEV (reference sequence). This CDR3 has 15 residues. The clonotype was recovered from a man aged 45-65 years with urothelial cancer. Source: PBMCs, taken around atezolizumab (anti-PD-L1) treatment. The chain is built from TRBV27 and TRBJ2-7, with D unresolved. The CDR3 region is CASSLTEISSYEQYF. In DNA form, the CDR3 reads TGTGCCAGCAGTTTAACGGAGATCAGCTCCTACGAGCAGTACTTC.